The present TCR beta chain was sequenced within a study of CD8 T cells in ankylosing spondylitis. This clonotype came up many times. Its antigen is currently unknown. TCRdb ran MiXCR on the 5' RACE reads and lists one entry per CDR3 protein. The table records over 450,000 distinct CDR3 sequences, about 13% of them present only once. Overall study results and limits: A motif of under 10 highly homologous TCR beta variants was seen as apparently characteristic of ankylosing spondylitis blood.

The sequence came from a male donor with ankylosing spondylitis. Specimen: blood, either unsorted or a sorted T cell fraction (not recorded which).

CDR3 sequence reads: CASSQGAGAEQFF. The CDR3 bases are TGTGCCAGCAGCCAAGGAGCGGGAGCTGAGCAGTTCTTC. V gene TRBV3-1 combines with J gene TRBJ2-1, with 8 bases identical to TRBD2. The J segment lost 9 bases and the V segment lost 1 base, leaving 2 bases of the junction unmatched. The CDR3 loop spans 13 amino acids. Germline values: CDR1 LGHDT, CDR2 YNNKEL (reference sequence).